What follows are 26 T cell receptor beta chains derived from one specimen sequenced in a study of blood T cell repertoires in COVID-19. This table comes from immunoSEQ multiplex PCR, and its TCRdb copy is limited to in-frame clones, with some not included. The repertoire holds approximately 69,000 clones, with roughly four fifths as singletons. Material: peripheral blood. These receptors came from an older woman with acute or convalescent COVID-19.

This chain links TRBV4-1 with TRBJ2-7; 12 bases align to TRBD1. The germline CDR1 and CDR2 sequences are MGHRA and YSYEKL. The CDR3 extends over 17 amino acids. Trimming took 5 bases from V and 7 from J; bases not matched to a gene: 15. The CDR3 DNA sequence: TGCGCCAGCAGCACCCCCCTCCGGGACAGGGGGCGTCGGGAGCAGTACTTC. Translated: CASSTPLRDRGRREQYF.

The chain couples TRBV20-1 to TRBJ2-5; the D is unclear. This CDR3 contains 10 residues. The germline V and J ends were trimmed by 5 bases and 5 bases, with 6 bases remaining between them. Germline assignment: CDR1 DFQATT and CDR2 SNEGSKA (reference sequence). CDR3 in DNA: TGCAGTGCTTTTTATGAGACCCAGTACTTC. Protein: CSAFYETQYF.

This clone came up a few times. J is TRBJ1-5 and V is TRBV19, with D uncertain. V was clipped by 5 bases and J by 7 bases, with 9 bases between them. The germline V gene has CDR1 LNHDA and CDR2 SQIVND (reference sequence). This CDR3 spans 12 amino acids. The CDR3 region is CASSPTGQPQHF. CDR3 coding DNA: TGTGCCAGTAGTCCGACCGGGCAGCCCCAGCATTTT.

V usage is TRBV10-1 and J usage is TRBJ1-1; D uncertain. Germline V lookup: CDR1 WNHNN, CDR2 SYGVQD (reference sequence). This CDR3 contains 13 residues. The V and J ends lost 1 base and 11 bases respectively, with 14 bases between them. The CDR3 DNA sequence: TGCGCCAGCAGTGAGTTCTCTTTAGCCGGCGCTTTCTTT. Residues: CASSEFSLAGAFF.

The chain carries TRBV12-5 and TRBJ2-1; D is unresolved. Germline lookup yields CDR1 LGHNT and CDR2 FRNRAP. The CDR3 is 11 amino acids. V was pared by 2 bases and J by 9 bases, with 5 bases between. CDR3 in amino acids: CASGLHSEQFF. The CDR3 coding sequence is TGTGCTAGTGGTTTGCACTCTGAGCAGTTCTTC.

The V gene is TRBV12-5, the J gene TRBJ2-5, with 8 bases matching TRBD2. The germline V gene encodes CDR1 LGHNT and CDR2 FRNRAP. The CDR3 loop spans 15 amino acids. Trimming took 10 bases from V and 3 from J; bases not matched to a gene: 13. The CDR3 DNA sequence: TGTGCTAAATCCCCCCACGGGAGGGAGAAAGAGACCCAGTACTTC. This codes for CAKSPHGREKETQYF.

The V call is TRBV30, the J call TRBJ2-7; D might be TRBD1 (6 bases). The germline CDR1 and CDR2 sequences are GTSNPN and SVGIG (reference sequence). The CDR3 sequence is 12 residues long. V lost 5 bases and J lost 4, with 12 bases in between. The CDR3 spells CAWSRGSYEQYF. For the CDR3, the DNA is TGTGCCTGGTCCAGGGGCAGTTACGAGCAGTACTTC. The entire variable domain, with the rest obtained from reference TRBV30 and TRBJ2-7, is as follows: SQTIHQWPATLVQPVGSPLSLECTVEGTSNPNLYWYRQAAGRGLQLLFYSVGIGQISSEVPQNLSASRPQDRQFILSSKKLLLSDSGFYLCAWSRGSYEQYFGPGTRLTVT.

This chain uses TRBV12-5 with TRBJ2-2; 7 positions match TRBD2. With 0 bases clipped from V and 6 bases from J, the junction kept 7 bases outside the gene matches. There are 16 residues in the CDR3. The germline V gene has CDR1 LGHNT and CDR2 FRNRAP. CDR3 region: CASGLVAGRLAGELFF. The DNA of the CDR3 is TGTGCTAGTGGTTTGGTAGCGGGAAGACTGGCCGGGGAGCTGTTTTTT.

The chain employs TRBV7-9 and TRBJ2-7; 8 bases match TRBD1. The ends lost 1 base at V and 6 bases at J; junction bases unmatched: 2. Per the germline V gene, CDR1 is SEHNR and CDR2 is FQNEAQ (reference sequence). The CDR3 spans 13 residues. CDR3 DNA sequence: TGTGCCAGCAGCTTAGAAGGACAGGGCGAGCAGTACTTC. Translated: CASSLEGQGEQYF.

The chain links TRBV15 to TRBJ1-5; D is undetermined. Germline values: CDR1 LNHNV, CDR2 YYDKDF (reference sequence). Trimming took off 0 bases at V and 6 bases at J, with 6 bases between the two ends. This CDR3 has 13 amino acids. This CDR3 is CATSRDWSQPQHF. The CDR3 nucleotides read TGTGCCACCAGCAGAGATTGGAGTCAGCCCCAGCATTTT.

V usage is TRBV28 and J usage is TRBJ1-3; D is unresolved. Trimming shortened V by 8 bases and J by 5 bases, and 16 bases separated the two germline ends. This CDR3 contains 14 residues. Germline CDR1 and CDR2: MDHEN and SYDVKM. The CDR3, as DNA: TGTGCCAGCGGCGCGGCTCTCCCCCGAAACACCATATATTTT. Amino acid sequence: CASGAALPRNTIYF.

This clone occurred once. The V gene is TRBV28, the J gene TRBJ1-2; D perhaps matches TRBD1 (6 bases). The V gene's germline CDR1 is MDHEN and CDR2 SYDVKM. The CDR3 totals 16 residues. Trimming left V 3 bases short and J 8 bases short, with 22 bases between. The CDR3: CASSLATHRVLGGYTF. For the CDR3, the DNA is TGTGCCAGCAGTTTGGCGACCCACAGGGTTCTCGGCGGCTACACCTTC.

For the CDR3, the DNA is TGTGCTAGTGGTTTGGTCAAGGGGGCTCTCTTTACTAATGAAAAACTGTTTTTT. Encoded protein: CASGLVKGALFTNEKLFF. The chain is built from TRBV12-5 and TRBJ1-4, with TRBD1 identical over 7 bases. Unmatched junction bases numbered 9, after V lost 0 bases and J lost 2 bases. Per germline, CDR1 LGHNT and CDR2 FRNRAP. This CDR3 contains 18 residues.

The chain carries TRBV27 and TRBJ2-1; 7 nucleotides agree with TRBD2. V gave up 5 bases and J gave up 9 bases; unmatched junction bases: 7. Looked up from germline, CDR1 is MNHEY and CDR2 is SMNVEV (reference sequence). CDR3 length: 13 residues. The CDR3 DNA sequence: TGTGCCAGCAGTCTTCGGACTAGTCCTGAGCAGTTCTTC. It is translated as CASSLRTSPEQFF.

This chain uses TRBV5-1 with TRBJ2-3, with 12 bases aligning to TRBD2. V trimming: 4 bases; J trimming: 6 bases; junction bases outside the gene matches: 12. Germline V gives CDR1 SGHRS, CDR2 YFSETQ. CDR3 length: 17 amino acids. The CDR3 DNA follows: TGCGCCAGCAGCAGCGGACTAGCGGGAAACAGGCGGGATACGCAGTATTTT. As protein: CASSSGLAGNRRDTQYF.

CDR3 loop: CASSGRTDNSPLHF. The CDR3 DNA reads TGTGCCAGTAGCGGCAGGACCGATAATTCACCCCTCCACTTT. This chain uses TRBV28 with TRBJ1-6; the D is unclear. Germline V gives CDR1 MDHEN, CDR2 SYDVKM. The CDR3 extends over 14 amino acids. The germline V and J ends were trimmed by 9 bases and 5 bases, with 14 bases remaining between them.

This clone has only a few counts. The rearrangement links TRBV28 to TRBJ1-1; 7 bases fit TRBD1. The CDR3 totals 11 residues. Trimming took 6 bases from V and 8 from J; bases not matched to a gene: 3. CDR1 and CDR2 (germline): MDHEN, SYDVKM. CDR3 sequence (DNA): TGTGCCAGCAGGCGGGGACAGGAAGCTTTCTTT. Protein: CASRRGQEAFF.

The rearrangement uses TRBV3-1 (or the pseudogene TRBV3-2) and TRBJ2-3; 10 nucleotides align to TRBD1. Trimming cost V 8 bases and J 5 bases; bases outside gene matches: 4. There are 13 residues in the CDR3. Germline CDR1 LGHDT, CDR2 YNNKEL (reference sequence). This CDR3 is CASRRDRGDTQYF. DNA for the CDR3: TGTGCCAGCCGACGGGACAGGGGAGATACGCAGTATTTT.

The rearrangement links TRBV6-5 to TRBJ1-2; weak D call: TRBD1 (5 bases). Trimming took 3 bases from V and 4 from J, leaving 12 bases between them. CDR3 length: 14 residues. Germline V CDR1 and CDR2: MNHEY, SVGAGI. CDR3 protein: CASSYADRSYGYTF. The CDR3 DNA follows: TGTGCCAGCAGTTATGCCGACAGATCCTATGGCTACACCTTC.

The chain's CDR3 is CASSPSSGRGGYEQYF. The CDR3 DNA follows: TGCGCCAGCAGCCCCTCTAGCGGGAGGGGGGGGTACGAGCAGTACTTC. The V call is TRBV4-1, the J call TRBJ2-7; 12 bases are a match to TRBD2. From germline, CDR1 is MGHRA and CDR2 YSYEKL. The CDR3 is 16 residues long. J gave up 4 bases and V 4 bases, and 8 bases lay outside the gene matches.

The CDR3 loop reads CASSYQGNGANVLTF. CDR3 DNA: TGTGCCAGCAGTTACCAGGGGAACGGGGCCAACGTCCTGACTTTC. The genes are TRBV6-5 and TRBJ2-6, with D perhaps matching TRBD1 (6 bases). V was trimmed by 2 bases and J by 4 bases, leaving 9 bases between them. CDR1 and CDR2 from the germline V gene are MNHEY and SVGAGI. The CDR3 length is 15 residues.

This sequence joins TRBV12-3 or TRBV12-4 and TRBJ2-5; a possible D gene is TRBD1 (5 bases). The CDR3 contains 12 residues. Trimming pared 7 bases from V and 3 bases from J, leaving 9 bases between. Here the CDR3 DNA reads TGTGCCAGCATAGGGGCCGAAGAGACCCAGTACTTC. Translating it yields CASIGAEETQYF.

The CDR3 is CASSIEKVGGEAFF. The CDR3 DNA reads as TGTGCCAGTAGTATTGAGAAGGTCGGGGGTGAAGCTTTCTTT. The J gene is TRBJ1-1, the V gene TRBV19, with D possibly being TRBD1 (5 bases). V shed 3 bases and J shed 7 bases, with 15 bases lying between them. The CDR3 length is 14 residues. Per germline, CDR1 LNHDA and CDR2 SQIVND (reference sequence).

This sequence joins TRBV11-2 and TRBJ2-5, with TRBD2 matching 7 bases. CDR1 is SGHAT and CDR2 is FQNNGV in the germline V gene. This CDR3 contains 14 residues. The V gene end was trimmed by 1 base and the J gene end by 4 bases; junction bases not matched to a gene: 3. This CDR3 reads CASSLAGGAETQYF. As DNA, the CDR3 is TGTGCCAGCAGCTTAGCGGGAGGAGCAGAGACCCAGTACTTC.

The rearrangement uses TRBV6-5 and TRBJ1-6; TRBD1 matches at 9 bases. The trim removed 8 bases at V and 7 bases at J, leaving 9 bases unmatched. In germline, CDR1 is MNHEY, CDR2 SVGAGI. The length of the CDR3 is 15 residues. The DNA for the CDR3 is TGTGCCAGCTCCCAAGGACAGGGGAACAATTCACCCCTCCACTTT. Translated, it gives CASSQGQGNNSPLHF.

The gene calls are TRBV6-5 and TRBJ2-3; D is perhaps TRBD2 (5 bases). The length of the CDR3 is 13 residues. Germline lookup yields CDR1 MNHEY and CDR2 SVGAGI. Trimming pared 6 bases from V and 6 bases from J, leaving 13 bases between. The CDR3 loop reads CASRAILGDTQYF. CDR3 DNA: TGTGCCAGCAGAGCAATACTAGGGGATACGCAGTATTTT.